Presented here are 19 T cell receptor beta chains from one specimen sequenced in a study of neurological immune-mediated disorders. One entry per CDR3 protein results from TCRdb running MiXCR on the 5' RACE reads. Altogether tens of thousands of distinct CDR3 sequences are present, roughly 4.6% being singletons, with the ten largest covering about 3%. The sequenced material came from PBMCs. These receptors were obtained from a man aged 50-59 years with multiple sclerosis.

This clonotype has a count of ten or more. The V gene is TRBV7-3, the J gene TRBJ2-3; maybe TRBD1 (6 bases). Trimming removed 5 bases at V and 2 bases at J, with 11 bases between. Germline V gene lookup returns CDR1 SGHTA and CDR2 FQGTGA. The CDR3 runs 14 residues. The CDR3 sequence is CASSQTGLTDTQYF. The CDR3 region has the DNA TGTGCCAGCAGCCAAACAGGGCTCACAGATACGCAGTATTTT. The full variable domain, rest sourced from reference TRBV7-3 and TRBJ2-3, is GAGVSQTPSNKVTEKGKYVELRCDPISGHTALYWYRQSLGQGPEFLIYFQGTGAADDSGLPNDRFFAVRPEGSVSTLKIQRTERGDSAVYLCASSQTGLTDTQYFGPGTRLTVL.

This clonotype was counted ten times or more. The chain couples TRBV5-1 to TRBJ1-1, with D unclear. The CDR3 runs to 18 residues. The V gene's germline CDR1 is SGHRS and CDR2 YFSETQ. With 1 base removed from V and 3 bases from J, the gap between germline ends came to 22 bases. The CDR3 loop is CASSLRRFFRQADTEAFF. The CDR3 DNA is TGCGCCAGCAGCTTGAGGAGGTTTTTCAGGCAGGCGGACACTGAAGCTTTCTTT. Full variable domain (rest looked up from reference TRBV5-1 and TRBJ1-1): KAGVTQTPRYLIKTRGQQVTLSCSPISGHRSVSWYQQTPGQGLQFLFEYFSETQRNKGNFPGRFSGRQFSNSRSEMNVSTLELGDSALYLCASSLRRFFRQADTEAFFGQGTRLTVV.

Notes on this clonotype: A much bigger clone sits one base away, suggesting this may be a read error. The chain employs TRBV7-9 and TRBJ2-7; maybe TRBD2 (6 bases). CDR1 is SEHNR and CDR2 is FQNEAQ in the germline V gene (reference sequence). CDR3 size: 13 residues. Trimming took 5 bases from V and 3 from J, leaving 11 bases between them. The CDR3 DNA is TGTGCCAGCAGCCCGGGGGAGTGCTACGAGCAGTACTTC. Protein product: CASSPGECYEQYF.

This clonotype was recorded many times. The chain has TRBV7-2 and TRBJ2-5, with TRBD2 as a possible D gene (7 bases). The CDR3 spans 15 residues. V lost 4 bases and J 5 bases, leaving 17 bases between the germline ends. Germline CDR1 SGHTA, CDR2 FQGNSA. CDR3 sequence: CASSSRLPGGETQYF. Here the CDR3 DNA reads TGTGCCAGCAGCTCTCGTCTTCCGGGGGGCGAGACCCAGTACTTC.

Ten or more counts support this clonotype. The CDR3 sequence is CASSPTSGSTGELFF. CDR3 sequence (DNA): TGCGCCAGCAGCCCGACTAGCGGGTCTACCGGGGAGCTGTTTTTT. The chain has TRBV5-1 and TRBJ2-2; TRBD2 aligns across 10 bases. V shed 4 bases, J shed 5 bases, and the junction held 5 bases outside the gene matches. The CDR3 runs to 15 residues. CDR1 is SGHRS and CDR2 is YFSETQ in the germline V gene.

This clonotype was seen at least ten times. The gene calls are TRBV15 and TRBJ2-7; 10 nucleotides match TRBD2. Germline V gives CDR1 LNHNV, CDR2 YYDKDF (reference sequence). CDR3 size: 15 residues. With 3 bases clipped from V and 5 bases from J, the junction kept 7 bases outside the gene matches. CDR3 residues: CATSSAAGGTHEQYF. CDR3 coding DNA: TGTGCCACCAGCAGCGCAGCGGGGGGGACCCACGAGCAGTACTTC.

This clonotype was seen at least ten times. The chain has TRBV7-9 and TRBJ2-3, with TRBD1 as a possible D gene (5 bases). Trimming removed 6 bases from V and 4 bases from J, with 11 bases in between. The germline CDR1 and CDR2 sequences are SEHNR and FQNEAQ (reference sequence). The CDR3 sequence is 13 residues long. The CDR3 here is CASRHRTSDTQYF. The CDR3 coding sequence is TGTGCCAGCAGACACAGGACGTCAGATACGCAGTATTTT.

The genes are TRBV6-1 and TRBJ2-4; 9 bases are a match to TRBD1. CDR3 length: 14 amino acids. Germline CDR1 MNHNS, CDR2 SASEGT. V lost 5 bases, J lost 12 bases, and 11 bases stayed unmatched. As DNA, the CDR3 is TGTGCCAGCAGTTCCTACCGGACAGGGGTAGCTCAGTACTTC. This codes for CASSSYRTGVAQYF.

This clonotype was observed a handful of times. CDR3 DNA sequence: TGCGCCAGCAGCCTGCGGACAGGTGGCTCCTACGAGCAGTACTTC. Its protein is CASSLRTGGSYEQYF. The chain couples TRBV5-1 to TRBJ2-7; the match to TRBD1 covers 7 bases. Trimming took 4 bases from V and 0 from J; bases not matched to a gene: 7. The CDR3 has 15 amino acids. The germline gives CDR1 SGHRS, CDR2 YFSETQ.

In this sample, this clonotype turned up many times. The chain joins TRBV5-1 to TRBJ1-2; 7 bases fit TRBD1. Per the germline V gene, CDR1 is SGHRS and CDR2 is YFSETQ. Losses at the gene ends were 0 bases for V and 2 bases for J; bases not matched to a gene: 4. CDR3 length: 15 amino acids. CDR3 in DNA: TGCGCCAGCAGCTTGGAAGGGGGCGCGAACTATGGCTACACCTTC. Translating it yields CASSLEGGANYGYTF. Together with reference TRBV5-1 and TRBJ1-2, the CDR3 gives the full variable domain: KAGVTQTPRYLIKTRGQQVTLSCSPISGHRSVSWYQQTPGQGLQFLFEYFSETQRNKGNFPGRFSGRQFSNSRSEMNVSTLELGDSALYLCASSLEGGANYGYTFGSGTRLTVV.

Ten or more counts support this clonotype. The rearrangement joins TRBV5-1 to TRBJ2-1, with D possibly called TRBD1 or TRBD2 (5 bases each). CDR3 size: 14 residues. The germline CDR1 and CDR2 sequences are SGHRS and YFSETQ. V lost 0 bases and J 4 bases, leaving 8 bases between the germline ends. In DNA form, the CDR3 reads TGCGCCAGCAGCTTGGGAGGGGCTTACAATGAGCAGTTCTTC. Translating it yields CASSLGGAYNEQFF.

This clonotype was detected many times. The V call is TRBV15, the J call TRBJ1-5, with D uncertain. The CDR3 contains 14 residues. Germline-derived CDR1 and CDR2 are LNHNV and YYDKDF (reference sequence). V lost 0 bases to trimming and J lost 4 bases, with 7 bases between them. The chain's CDR3 is CATSRESQNQPQHF. CDR3 DNA: TGTGCCACCAGCAGAGAGTCACAGAATCAGCCCCAGCATTTT.

This clonotype was recorded many times. This sequence joins TRBV5-6 and TRBJ1-2; D is undetermined. Germline V lookup: CDR1 SGHDT, CDR2 YYEEEE. The germline V and J ends were trimmed by 5 bases and 5 bases, with 10 bases remaining between them. There are 12 residues in the CDR3. Here the CDR3 reads CASRRDLYGYTF. The CDR3 nucleotides read TGTGCCAGCAGGCGGGATCTATATGGCTACACCTTC.

In its sample, this clonotype was seen many times. The rearrangement joins TRBV20-1 to TRBJ2-1; 8 positions agree with TRBD2. There are 17 residues in the CDR3. With V trimmed by 0 bases and J by 6 bases, 13 bases remained unmatched. Germline V gene lookup returns CDR1 DFQATT and CDR2 SNEGSKA (reference sequence). CDR3 protein: CSARDTRGLEEFNEQFF. CDR3 DNA: TGCAGTGCTAGAGACACCCGGGGACTAGAAGAGTTCAATGAGCAGTTCTTC.

V is TRBV20-1 and J is TRBJ2-7, with D possibly TRBD1 on 5 matching bases. Germline-derived CDR1 and CDR2 are DFQATT and SNEGSKA (reference sequence). This CDR3 is 14 amino acids long. V lost 3 bases to trimming and J lost 3 bases, with 15 bases between them. The chain's CDR3 is CSARVVGQGYEQYF. The CDR3 nucleotides read TGCAGTGCTAGGGTGGTAGGGCAGGGCTACGAGCAGTACTTC.

There are many counts of this clonotype. The chain recombines TRBV12-3 or TRBV12-4 with TRBJ1-1; 7 bases map to TRBD1. The CDR3 length is 13 residues. With 4 bases clipped from V and 7 bases from J, the junction kept 6 bases outside the gene matches. As DNA, the CDR3 is TGTGCCAGCAGTTCGGACAGGATCGATGAAGCTTTCTTT. Translation: CASSSDRIDEAFF.

This clonotype came up many times. The gene calls are TRBV12-3 or TRBV12-4 and TRBJ1-5; D is undetermined. Trimming removed 6 bases at V and 6 bases at J, with 12 bases between. CDR3 size: 13 residues. DNA of the CDR3: TGTGCCAGCAGGGCGGACGGGTTTCAGCCCCAGCATTTT. This codes for CASRADGFQPQHF.

This clonotype has more than one count but fewer than ten. The CDR3 does not close with the conserved phenylalanine or tryptophan, likely indicating a read error. J is TRBJ2-5 and V is TRBV24-1; tentative D call: TRBD1 (6 bases). Trimming removed 8 bases at V and 3 bases at J, with 15 bases between. The CDR3 totals 14 residues. Germline CDR1 KGHDR, CDR2 SFDVKD. The DNA for the CDR3 is TGTGCCACCATTGGAACCCGGACAGAAGAGACCCAGTACAAC. Encoded protein: CATIGTRTEETQYN.

This clonotype has at least ten counts. V gene TRBV6-1 combines with J gene TRBJ1-1; possibly TRBD1 for D (6 bases). The CDR3 sequence is 15 residues long. The germline gives CDR1 MNHNS, CDR2 SASEGT. Trimming cost V 6 bases and J 7 bases, with 21 bases left between them. This chain's CDR3 is CASSEPNRVWDEAFF. DNA of the CDR3: TGTGCCAGCAGCGAACCCAACAGGGTTTGGGATGAAGCTTTCTTT.